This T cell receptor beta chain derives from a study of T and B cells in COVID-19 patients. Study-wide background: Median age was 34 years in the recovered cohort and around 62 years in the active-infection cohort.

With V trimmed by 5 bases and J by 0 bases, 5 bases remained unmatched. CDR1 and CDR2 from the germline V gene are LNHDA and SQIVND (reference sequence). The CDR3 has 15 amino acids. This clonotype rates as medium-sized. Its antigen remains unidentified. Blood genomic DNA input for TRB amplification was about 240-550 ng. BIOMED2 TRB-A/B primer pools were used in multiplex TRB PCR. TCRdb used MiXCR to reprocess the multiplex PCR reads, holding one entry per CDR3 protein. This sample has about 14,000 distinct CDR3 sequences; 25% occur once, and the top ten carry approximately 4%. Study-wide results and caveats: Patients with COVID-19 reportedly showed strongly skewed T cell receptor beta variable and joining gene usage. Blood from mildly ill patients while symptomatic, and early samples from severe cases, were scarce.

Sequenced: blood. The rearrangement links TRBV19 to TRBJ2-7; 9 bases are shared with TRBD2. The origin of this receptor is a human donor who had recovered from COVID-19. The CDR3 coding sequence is TGTGCCAGTAGTCTATTAGCGGGGGCCTCCTACGAGCAGTACTTC. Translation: CASSLLAGASYEQYF.